This T cell receptor (beta chain) came from a study of vaccination effects on CD4 cells after COVID-19. Culture proceeded for more than 8 days, and CD4+ T cells were then isolated. Each participant received a vaccine that was either BNT162b2 or mRNA-1273, given as two doses. Cultures had half their medium replaced with IL-2 medium on days 3 and 7. Findings and caveats of the study: Missing from the study were early post-infection timepoints, and its convalescent patients were few.

Comments on this clone: The antigen remains unidentified.

Germline CDR1 SGDLS, CDR2 YYNGEE. This CDR3 has 14 amino acids. The V end was cut by 2 bases, the J end by 4 bases, with 9 bases between. TCRdb's table, derived via immunoSEQ multiplex PCR, lists solely in-frame clones and lacks some. The table lists some 40,000 clones, more than 65% of them singletons. The chain couples TRBV9 to TRBJ2-2, with D possibly matching TRBD2 (5 bases). The material was CD4+ T cells from PBMCs cultured without peptide, obtained after COVID-19 vaccination. This TCR came from a human donor who received a COVID-19 vaccine. CDR3 in amino acids: CASSVLRGTGELFF. The CDR3 region has the DNA TGTGCCAGCAGCGTGCTTCGGGGCACCGGGGAGCTGTTTTTT.